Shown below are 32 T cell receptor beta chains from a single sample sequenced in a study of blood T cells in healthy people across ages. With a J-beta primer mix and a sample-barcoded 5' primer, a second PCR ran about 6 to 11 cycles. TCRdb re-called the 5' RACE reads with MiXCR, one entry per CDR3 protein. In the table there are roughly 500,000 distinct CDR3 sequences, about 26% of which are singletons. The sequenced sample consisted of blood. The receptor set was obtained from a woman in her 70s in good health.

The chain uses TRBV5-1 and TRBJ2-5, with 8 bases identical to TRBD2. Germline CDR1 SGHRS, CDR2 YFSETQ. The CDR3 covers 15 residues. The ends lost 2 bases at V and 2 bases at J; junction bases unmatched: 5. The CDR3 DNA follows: TGCGCCAGCAGCTTCCTAACTAGCGGACAAGAGACCCAGTACTTC. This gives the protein CASSFLTSGQETQYF.

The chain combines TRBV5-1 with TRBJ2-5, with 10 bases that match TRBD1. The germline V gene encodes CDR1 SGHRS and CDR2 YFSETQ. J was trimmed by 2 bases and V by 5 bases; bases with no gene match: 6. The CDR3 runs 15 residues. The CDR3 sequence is CASSPGTGDQETQYF. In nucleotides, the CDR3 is TGCGCCAGCAGTCCCGGGACAGGGGATCAAGAGACCCAGTACTTC. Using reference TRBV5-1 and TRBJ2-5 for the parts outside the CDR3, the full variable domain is KAGVTQTPRYLIKTRGQQVTLSCSPISGHRSVSWYQQTPGQGLQFLFEYFSETQRNKGNFPGRFSGRQFSNSRSEMNVSTLELGDSALYLCASSPGTGDQETQYFGPGTRLLVL.

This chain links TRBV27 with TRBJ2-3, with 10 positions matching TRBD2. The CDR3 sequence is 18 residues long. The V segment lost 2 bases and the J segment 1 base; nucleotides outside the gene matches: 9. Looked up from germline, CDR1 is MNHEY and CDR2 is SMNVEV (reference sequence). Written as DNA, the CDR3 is TGTGCCAGCAGTTTAGGGCTAGCGGGGGTTGGCCGCACAGATACGCAGTATTTT. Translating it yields CASSLGLAGVGRTDTQYF.

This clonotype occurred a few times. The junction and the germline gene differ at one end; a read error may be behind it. In DNA, the CDR3 is TGTGCCAGCAGGATTGGGGTCAACCGAGCTATAAACATGCTCTTC. Its translation: CASRIGVNRAINMLF. The rearrangement links TRBV7-2 to TRBJ2-1; D gene ambiguous. Per the germline V gene, CDR1 is SGHTA and CDR2 is FQGNSA. The CDR3 is 15 residues long.

The CDR3 region has the DNA TGTGCCAGCAGCTTGACTAGCGGGGGGTCCTACAATGAGCAGTTCTTC. Translated: CASSLTSGGSYNEQFF. This rearrangement joins TRBV7-9 to TRBJ2-1; TRBD2 matches 13 bases. The trim removed 3 bases at V and 1 base at J, leaving 0 bases unmatched. The V gene's germline CDR1 is SEHNR and CDR2 FQNEAQ (reference sequence). There are 16 residues in the CDR3.

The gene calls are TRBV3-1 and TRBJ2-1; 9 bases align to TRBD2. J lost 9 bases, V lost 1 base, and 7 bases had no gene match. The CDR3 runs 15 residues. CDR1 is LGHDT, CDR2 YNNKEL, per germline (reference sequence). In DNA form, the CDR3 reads TGTGCCAGCAGCCAAGCTGTAGCGGGGGTAGGTGAGCAGTTCTTC. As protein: CASSQAVAGVGEQFF.

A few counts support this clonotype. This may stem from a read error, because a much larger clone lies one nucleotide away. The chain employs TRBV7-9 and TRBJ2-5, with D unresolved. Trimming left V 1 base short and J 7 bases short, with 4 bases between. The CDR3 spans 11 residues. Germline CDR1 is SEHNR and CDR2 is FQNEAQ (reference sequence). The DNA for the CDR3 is TGTGCCAGCAGCTTAGAGGCGACCCAGTACTTC. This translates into CASSLEATQYF.

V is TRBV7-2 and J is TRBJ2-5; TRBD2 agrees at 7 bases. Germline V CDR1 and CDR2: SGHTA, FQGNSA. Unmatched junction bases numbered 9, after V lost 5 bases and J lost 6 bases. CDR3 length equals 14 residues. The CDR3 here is CASSPSGAGKTQYF. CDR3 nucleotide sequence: TGTGCCAGCAGCCCCAGCGGGGCTGGAAAGACCCAGTACTTC. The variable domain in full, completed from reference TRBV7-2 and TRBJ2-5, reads GAGVSQSPSNKVTEKGKDVELRCDPISGHTALYWYRQSLGQGLEFLIYFQGNSAPDKSGLPSDRFSAERTGGSVSTLTIQRTQQEDSAVYLCASSPSGAGKTQYFGPGTRLLVL.

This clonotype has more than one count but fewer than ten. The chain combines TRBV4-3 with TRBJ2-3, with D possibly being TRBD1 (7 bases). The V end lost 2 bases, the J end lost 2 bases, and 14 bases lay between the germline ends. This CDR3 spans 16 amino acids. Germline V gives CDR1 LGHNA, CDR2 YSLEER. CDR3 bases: TGCGCCAGCAGCCAAAGACAGGGAGGAGTCACAGATACGCAGTATTTT. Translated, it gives CASSQRQGGVTDTQYF.

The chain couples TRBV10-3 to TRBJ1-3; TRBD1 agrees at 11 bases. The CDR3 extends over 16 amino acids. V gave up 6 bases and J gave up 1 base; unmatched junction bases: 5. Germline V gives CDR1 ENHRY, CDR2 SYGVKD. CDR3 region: CAISGQGAGSGNTIYF. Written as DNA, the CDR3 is TGTGCCATCAGCGGACAGGGGGCTGGGTCTGGAAACACCATATATTTT.

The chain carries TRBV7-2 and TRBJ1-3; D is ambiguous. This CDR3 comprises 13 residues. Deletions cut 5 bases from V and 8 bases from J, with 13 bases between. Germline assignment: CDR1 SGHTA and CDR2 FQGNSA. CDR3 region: CASSQLLAHTIYF. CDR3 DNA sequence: TGTGCCAGCAGCCAACTCCTCGCCCACACCATATATTTT.

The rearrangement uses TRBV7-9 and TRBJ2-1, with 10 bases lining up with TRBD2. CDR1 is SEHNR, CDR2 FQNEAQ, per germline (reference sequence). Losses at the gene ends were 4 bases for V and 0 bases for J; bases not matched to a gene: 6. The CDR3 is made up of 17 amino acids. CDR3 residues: CASSSTSGGDSYNEQFF. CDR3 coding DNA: TGTGCCAGCAGCTCTACAAGCGGGGGGGACTCCTACAATGAGCAGTTCTTC.

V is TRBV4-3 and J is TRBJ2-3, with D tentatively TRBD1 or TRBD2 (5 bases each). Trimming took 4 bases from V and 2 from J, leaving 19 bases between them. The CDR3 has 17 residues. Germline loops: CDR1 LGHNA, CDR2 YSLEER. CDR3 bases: TGCGCCAGCAGCCGAGCAAAGGGACCTACTGACACAGATACGCAGTATTTT. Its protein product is CASSRAKGPTDTDTQYF.

The CDR3 nucleotides read TGTGCCAGCAGCGCTTCGGACAGTGAGAGGTTGTTTTTT. It yields the protein CASSASDSERLFF. J is TRBJ2-2 and V is TRBV9; D might be TRBD1 (6 bases). V was trimmed by 3 bases and J by 15 bases, leaving 18 bases between them. This CDR3 has 13 amino acids. Germline CDR1 SGDLS, CDR2 YYNGEE.

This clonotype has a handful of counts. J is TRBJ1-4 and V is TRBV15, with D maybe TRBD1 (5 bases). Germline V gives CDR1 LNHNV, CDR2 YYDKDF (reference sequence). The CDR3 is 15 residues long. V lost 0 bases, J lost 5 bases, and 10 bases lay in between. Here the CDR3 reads CATSRDHRKNEKLFF. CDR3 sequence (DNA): TGTGCCACCAGCAGAGATCACAGGAAAAATGAAAAACTGTTTTTT.

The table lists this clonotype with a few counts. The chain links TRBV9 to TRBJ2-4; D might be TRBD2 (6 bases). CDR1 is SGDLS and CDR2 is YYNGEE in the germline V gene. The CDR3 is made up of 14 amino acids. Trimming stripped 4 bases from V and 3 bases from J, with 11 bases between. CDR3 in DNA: TGTGCCAGCAGCCCCGGACTATTCAAAAACATTCAGTACTTC. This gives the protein CASSPGLFKNIQYF.

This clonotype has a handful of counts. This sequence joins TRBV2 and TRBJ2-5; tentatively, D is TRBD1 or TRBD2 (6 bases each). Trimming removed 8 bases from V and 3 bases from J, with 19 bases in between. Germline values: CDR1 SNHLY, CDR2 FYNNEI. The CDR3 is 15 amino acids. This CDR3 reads CASSSNTGAEETQYF. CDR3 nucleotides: TGTGCCAGCTCCTCAAACACGGGGGCGGAAGAGACCCAGTACTTC. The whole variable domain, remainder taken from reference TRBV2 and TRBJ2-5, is EPEVTQTPSHQVTQMGQEVILRCVPISNHLYFYWYRQILGQKVEFLVSFYNNEISEKSEIFDDQFSVERPDGSNFTLKIRSTKLEDSAMYFCASSSNTGAEETQYFGPGTRLLVL.

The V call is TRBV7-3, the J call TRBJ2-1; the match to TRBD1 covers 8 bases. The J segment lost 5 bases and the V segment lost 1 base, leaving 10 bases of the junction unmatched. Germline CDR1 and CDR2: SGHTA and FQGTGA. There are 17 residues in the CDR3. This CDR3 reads CASSLKPPGQDNNEQFF. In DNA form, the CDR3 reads TGTGCCAGCAGCTTAAAACCACCGGGACAGGATAACAATGAGCAGTTCTTC.

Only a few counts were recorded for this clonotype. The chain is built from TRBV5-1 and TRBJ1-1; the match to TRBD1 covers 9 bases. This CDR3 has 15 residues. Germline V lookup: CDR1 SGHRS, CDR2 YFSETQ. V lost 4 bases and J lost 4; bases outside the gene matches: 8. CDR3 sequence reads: CASSQRTGAVTEAFF. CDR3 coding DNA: TGCGCCAGCAGCCAGCGGACAGGGGCGGTCACTGAAGCTTTCTTT.

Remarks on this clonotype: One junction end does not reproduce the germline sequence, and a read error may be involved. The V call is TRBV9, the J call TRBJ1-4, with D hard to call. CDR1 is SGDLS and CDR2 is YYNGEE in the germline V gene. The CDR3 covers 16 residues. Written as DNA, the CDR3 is TGTGCCAGCAGCGTAGATGGAACAGCTGCTAATGAAAAACTGGTTTTT. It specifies CASSVDGTAANEKLVF.

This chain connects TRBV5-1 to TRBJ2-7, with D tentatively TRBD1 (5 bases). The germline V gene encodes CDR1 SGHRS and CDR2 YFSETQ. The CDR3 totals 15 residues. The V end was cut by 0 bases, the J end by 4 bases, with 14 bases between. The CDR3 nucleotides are TGCGCCAGCAGCTTGGACGGACATCCGATTTACGAGCAGTACTTC. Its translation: CASSLDGHPIYEQYF.

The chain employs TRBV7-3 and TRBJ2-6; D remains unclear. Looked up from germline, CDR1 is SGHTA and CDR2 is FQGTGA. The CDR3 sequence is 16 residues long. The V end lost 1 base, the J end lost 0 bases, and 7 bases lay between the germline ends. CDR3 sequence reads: CASSLSPGSGANVLTF. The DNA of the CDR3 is TGTGCCAGCAGCTTAAGCCCGGGCTCTGGGGCCAACGTCCTGACTTTC.

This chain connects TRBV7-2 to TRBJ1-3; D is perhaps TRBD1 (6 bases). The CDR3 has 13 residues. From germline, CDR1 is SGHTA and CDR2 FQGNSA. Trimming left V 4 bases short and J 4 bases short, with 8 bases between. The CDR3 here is CASSSQGGNTIYF. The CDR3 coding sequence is TGTGCCAGCAGCTCCCAGGGGGGAAACACCATATATTTT.

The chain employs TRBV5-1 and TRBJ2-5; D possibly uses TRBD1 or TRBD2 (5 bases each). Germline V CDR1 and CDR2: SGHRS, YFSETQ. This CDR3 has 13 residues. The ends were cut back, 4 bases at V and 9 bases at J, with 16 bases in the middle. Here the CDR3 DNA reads TGCGCCAGCAGCATAGAGGGGTCCCAGGCCCAGTACTTC. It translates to CASSIEGSQAQYF.

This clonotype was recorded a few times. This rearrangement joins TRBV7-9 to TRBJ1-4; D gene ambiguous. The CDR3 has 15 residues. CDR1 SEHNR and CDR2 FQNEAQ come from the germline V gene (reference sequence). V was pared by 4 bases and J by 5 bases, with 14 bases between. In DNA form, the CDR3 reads TGTGCCAGCAGCTCGGCTCGTCCGATGAATGAAAAACTGTTTTTT. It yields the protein CASSSARPMNEKLFF.

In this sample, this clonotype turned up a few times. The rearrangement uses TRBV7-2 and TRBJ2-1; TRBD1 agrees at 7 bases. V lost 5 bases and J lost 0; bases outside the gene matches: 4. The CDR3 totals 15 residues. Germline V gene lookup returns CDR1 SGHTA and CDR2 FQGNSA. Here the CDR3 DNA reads TGTGCCAGCAGCGTTAGGGGGCCCTCCTACAATGAGCAGTTCTTC. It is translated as CASSVRGPSYNEQFF.

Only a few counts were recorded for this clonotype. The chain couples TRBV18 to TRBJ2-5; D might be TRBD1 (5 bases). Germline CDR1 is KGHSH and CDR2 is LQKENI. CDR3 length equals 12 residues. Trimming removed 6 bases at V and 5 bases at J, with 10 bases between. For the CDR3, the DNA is TGTGCCAGCTCCGCAGGGATGGAGACCCAGTACTTC. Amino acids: CASSAGMETQYF.

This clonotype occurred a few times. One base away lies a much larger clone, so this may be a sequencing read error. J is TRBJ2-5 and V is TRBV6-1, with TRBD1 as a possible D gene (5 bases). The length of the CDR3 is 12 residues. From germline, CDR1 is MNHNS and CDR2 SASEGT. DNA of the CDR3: TGTGCCAGCAGTGACAGGGTCGAGACCCGGTACTTC. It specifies CASSDRVETRYF.

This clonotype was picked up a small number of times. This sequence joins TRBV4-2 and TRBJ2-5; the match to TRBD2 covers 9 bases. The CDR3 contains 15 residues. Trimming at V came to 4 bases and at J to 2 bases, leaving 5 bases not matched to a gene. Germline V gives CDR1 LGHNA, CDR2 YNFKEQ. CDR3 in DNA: TGTGCCAGCAGCCGACTAGCGGCGTCGCAAGAGACCCAGTACTTC. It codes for CASSRLAASQETQYF.

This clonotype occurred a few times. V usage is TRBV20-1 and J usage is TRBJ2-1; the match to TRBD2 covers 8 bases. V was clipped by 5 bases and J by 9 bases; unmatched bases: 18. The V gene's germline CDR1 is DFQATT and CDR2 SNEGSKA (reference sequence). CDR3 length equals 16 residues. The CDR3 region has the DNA TGCAGTGCTGGCAACCCCGGGAGGGGCGGTTTGAGTGAGCAGTTCTTC. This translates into CSAGNPGRGGLSEQFF.

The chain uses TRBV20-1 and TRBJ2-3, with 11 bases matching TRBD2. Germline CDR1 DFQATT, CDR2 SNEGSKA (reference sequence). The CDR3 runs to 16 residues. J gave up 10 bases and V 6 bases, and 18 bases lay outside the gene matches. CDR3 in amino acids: CSAKVGTSGTLGAQYF. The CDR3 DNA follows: TGCAGTGCCAAAGTCGGGACTAGCGGAACCCTAGGCGCGCAGTATTTT.

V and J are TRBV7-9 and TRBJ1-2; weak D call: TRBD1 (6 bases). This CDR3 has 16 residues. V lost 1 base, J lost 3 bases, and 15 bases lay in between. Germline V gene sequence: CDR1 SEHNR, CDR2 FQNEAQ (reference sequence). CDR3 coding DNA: TGTGCCAGCAGCTTAGGGGGACAAGGCGCCTACTATGGCTACACCTTC. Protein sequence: CASSLGGQGAYYGYTF.